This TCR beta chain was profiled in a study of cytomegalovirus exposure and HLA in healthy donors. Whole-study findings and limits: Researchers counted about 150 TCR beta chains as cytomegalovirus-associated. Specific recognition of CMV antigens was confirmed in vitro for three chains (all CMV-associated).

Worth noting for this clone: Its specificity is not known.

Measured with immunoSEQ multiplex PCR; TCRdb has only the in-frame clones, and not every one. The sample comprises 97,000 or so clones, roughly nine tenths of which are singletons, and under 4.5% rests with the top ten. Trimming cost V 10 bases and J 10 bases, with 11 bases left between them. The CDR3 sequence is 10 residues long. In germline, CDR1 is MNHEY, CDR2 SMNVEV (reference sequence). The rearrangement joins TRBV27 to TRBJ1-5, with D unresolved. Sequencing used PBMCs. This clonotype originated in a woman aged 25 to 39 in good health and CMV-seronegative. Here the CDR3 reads CATIEGPQHF. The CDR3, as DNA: TGTGCCACCATAGAGGGACCCCAGCATTTT.